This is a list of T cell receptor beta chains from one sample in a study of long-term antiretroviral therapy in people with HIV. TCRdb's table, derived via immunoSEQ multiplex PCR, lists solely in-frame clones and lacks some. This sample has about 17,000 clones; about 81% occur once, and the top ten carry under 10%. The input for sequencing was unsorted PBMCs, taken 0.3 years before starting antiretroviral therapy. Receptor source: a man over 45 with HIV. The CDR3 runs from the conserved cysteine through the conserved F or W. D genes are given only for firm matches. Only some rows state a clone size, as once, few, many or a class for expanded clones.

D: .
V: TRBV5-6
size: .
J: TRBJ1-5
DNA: TGTGCCAGCAGCTTGTACGGGGGGGAAAGCAATCAGCCCCAGCATTTT
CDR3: CASSLYGGESNQPQHF

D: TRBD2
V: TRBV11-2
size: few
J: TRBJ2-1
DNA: TGTGCCAGCAGCTTAGCTAGCGGGAAGTACAATGAGCAGTTCTTC
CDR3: CASSLASGKYNEQFF

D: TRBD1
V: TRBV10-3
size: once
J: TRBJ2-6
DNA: TGTGCCATCAGTCCCGGGACAGACTCTGGGGCCAACGTCCTGACTTTC
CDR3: CAISPGTDSGANVLTF

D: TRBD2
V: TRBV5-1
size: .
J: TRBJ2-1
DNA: TGCGCCAGCAGCCCCCACGGGGTAGCGGGGCTAGTTTACAATGAGCAGTTCTTC
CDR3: CASSPHGVAGLVYNEQFF

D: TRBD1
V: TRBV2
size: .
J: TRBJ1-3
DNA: TGTGCCAGCAGTGAGGGACAGGGGGTAACTGGAAACACCATATATTTT
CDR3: CASSEGQGVTGNTIYF

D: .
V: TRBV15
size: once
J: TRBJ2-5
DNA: TGTGCCACCAGCAGAGATATATCCCAGGGAGGGACCCAGTACTTC
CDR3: CATSRDISQGGTQYF

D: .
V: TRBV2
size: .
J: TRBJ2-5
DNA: TGTGCCAGCACCCTAGGGGGGCCAGAGACCCAGTACTTC
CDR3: CASTLGGPETQYF

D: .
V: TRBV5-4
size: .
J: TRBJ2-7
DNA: TGTGCCAGCAGCTTTGGCCGTCTCACCGCGGGGCAGTACTTC
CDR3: CASSFGRLTAGQYF

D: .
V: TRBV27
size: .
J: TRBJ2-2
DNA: TGTGCCAGCAGTTCTATTAACAGGAACACCGGGGAGCTGTTTTTT
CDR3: CASSSINRNTGELFF

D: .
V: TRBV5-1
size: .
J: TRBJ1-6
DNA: TGCGCCAGCAGCTCAGACGCGAATTCACCCCTCCACTTT
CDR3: CASSSDANSPLHF

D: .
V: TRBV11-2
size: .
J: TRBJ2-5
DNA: TGTGCCAGCAGCTCCATAATATGGGGGCAGCAAGAGACCCAGTACTTC
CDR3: CASSSIIWGQQETQYF

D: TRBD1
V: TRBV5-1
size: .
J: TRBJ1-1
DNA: TGCGCCAGCAGCTGGGACAGCTTGAACACTGAAGCTTTCTTT
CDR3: CASSWDSLNTEAFF